This T cell receptor beta chain derives from a study of blood T cell repertoires in COVID-19. Study-wide context: There were acute and convalescent COVID-19 samples, and they came from the United States, Italy and Spain.

Source study methods: Amplification with reference gene primers provided the estimates of nucleated cell counts. The protocol was immunoSEQ multiplex PCR, while the TCRdb copy is restricted to in-frame clones and leaves out a portion. V, J and clone size reflect that table, while D and trimming were determined from the DNA. The sample holds fewer than 200,000 clones, 70% to 90% seen once. This CDR3 region has 14 residues. Trimming shortened V by 3 bases and J by 1 base, and 9 bases separated the two germline ends. Per germline, CDR1 SNHLY and CDR2 FYNNEI. The study drew participants aged 18 to 89 years from 20 to 30 US areas. Recovery meant two consecutive negative NP/OP PCR tests, professional clearance, or resolved symptoms. This clone appeared a few times.

Sequencing was done on a sample of PBMCs or T cells enriched from blood (not recorded which). The rearrangement joins TRBV2 to TRBJ1-1; the D gene is possibly TRBD1 (5 bases). This clonotype was sampled from a woman aged 45-65 years who had recovered from COVID-19. CDR3 in DNA: TGTGCCAGCAGTGAGTGGCAGGGGAACACTGAAGCTTTCTTT. Protein product: CASSEWQGNTEAFF.